This T cell receptor beta chain was identified in a study of T-cell reconstitution after alpha-beta-depleted transplantation in children. Study results and limitations: At one year after transplant, newly produced T cells mostly accounted for T-cell counts and diversity.

Preparation of the TCRbeta library involved a method that used unique molecular identifiers. Each CDR3 protein is one row after TCRdb ran MiXCR on the PCR reads. The sample has some 300,000 distinct CDR3 sequences, 7.5% to 9% seen once. This clonotype has ten or more counts. Its antigen is unknown. The CDR3 sequence is 9 residues long. The germline gives CDR1 MNHNY, CDR2 SVGAGI (reference sequence). Trimming pared 8 bases from V and 7 bases from J, leaving 5 bases between. This receptor was taken from a female patient aged 2-10 years who had a stem cell transplant for Fanconi anemia, so the T cells may come from the graft donor. Sequenced here: peripheral blood, sampled 360 days after TCRalphabeta/CD19-depleted stem cell transplant. The chain carries TRBV6-6 and TRBJ1-1; TRBD1 might be the D (5 bases). The CDR3 loop reads CASGGEAFF. In DNA form, the CDR3 reads TGTGCCAGCGGGGGTGAAGCTTTCTTT.